This T cell receptor (beta chain) was recorded in a study of cytomegalovirus exposure and HLA in healthy donors. Study-wide context: In a later analysis, it was reported that the 120 or so validation repertoires had been produced on the same platform as the 690 or so repertoires belonging to the first cohort. Whole-study results and caveats: Rarity characterized most TCR sequences, yet some public TCRs appeared in many donors.

On this clone: No antigen is known for it.

Looked up from germline, CDR1 is MDHEN and CDR2 is SYDVKM. V lost 5 bases to trimming and J lost 3 bases; unmatched junction nucleotides: 10. There are 15 residues in the CDR3. The donors were in the roughly 130-subject validation cohort; that cohort was separate from the roughly 660-subject first cohort. The table came from immunoSEQ multiplex PCR; TCRdb's copy has only in-frame clones and leaves some out. The sample lists about 150,000 clones, 85% to 90% occurring once. The TCR comes from a human donor in good health. Sequencing used PBMCs. V is TRBV28 and J is TRBJ2-7, with TRBD1 identical over 7 bases. The CDR3 loop is CASSALTGKNYEQYF. The DNA for the CDR3 is TGTGCCAGCAGTGCCCTGACAGGGAAAAACTACGAGCAGTACTTC.